The 14 T cell receptor beta chains listed next were all sequenced from one sample in a study of blood T cell repertoires in COVID-19. Produced via immunoSEQ multiplex PCR; TCRdb's table is partial and in-frame only. Among 300,000 or so clones listed, more than 80% were seen once. The sequenced sample consisted of peripheral blood. The receptor source for this set is a young man who had recovered from COVID-19.

This chain uses TRBV27 with TRBJ2-3; 10 bases map to TRBD1. Germline assignment: CDR1 MNHEY and CDR2 SMNVEV (reference sequence). CDR3 size: 15 residues. With 8 bases clipped from V and 6 bases from J, the junction kept 11 bases outside the gene matches. CDR3 region: CASHQTGGLTDTQYF. The CDR3 nucleotides are TGTGCCAGCCACCAGACAGGGGGCTTAACGGATACGCAGTATTTT.

A single count supports this clone. The J gene is TRBJ2-1, the V gene TRBV14; D possibly corresponds to TRBD2 (5 bases). The CDR3 sequence is 17 residues long. Trimming removed 3 bases from V and 4 bases from J, with 19 bases in between. The germline CDR1 and CDR2 sequences are SGHDN and FVKESK. This CDR3 is CASSQGRLEVWYNEQFF. The CDR3 region has the DNA TGTGCCAGCAGCCAGGGGAGACTGGAAGTGTGGTACAATGAGCAGTTCTTC. The full variable domain, in which reference TRBV14 and TRBJ2-1 provide the parts outside the CDR3, is EAGVTQFPSHSVIEKGQTVTLRCDPISGHDNLYWYRRVMGKEIKFLLHFVKESKQDESGMPNNRFLAERTGGTYSTLKVQPAELEDSGVYFCASSQGRLEVWYNEQFFGPGTRLTVL.

The CDR3 DNA follows: TGTGCCAGCAGTTTATCGGGCAGGTACTATGGCTACACCTTC. Its translation: CASSLSGRYYGYTF. The chain employs TRBV27 and TRBJ1-2; D is uncertain. The germline gives CDR1 MNHEY, CDR2 SMNVEV (reference sequence). The germline V and J ends were trimmed by 0 bases and 3 bases, with 8 bases remaining between them. This CDR3 has 14 amino acids.

The rearrangement uses TRBV30 and TRBJ2-1, with D hard to call. The CDR3 has 16 residues. Looked up from germline, CDR1 is GTSNPN and CDR2 is SVGIG (reference sequence). Trimming cost V 0 bases and J 7 bases, with 19 bases left between them. CDR3 in amino acids: CAWSVTPQLPLNEQFF. The CDR3 nucleotides read TGTGCCTGGAGTGTAACCCCTCAACTACCATTAAATGAGCAGTTCTTC.

V gene TRBV4-3 combines with J gene TRBJ2-1, with 12 bases identical to TRBD1. The J segment lost 12 bases and the V segment lost 2 bases, leaving 8 bases of the junction unmatched. The CDR3 contains 15 residues. Per germline, CDR1 LGHNA and CDR2 YSLEER. CDR3 nucleotides: TGCGCCAGCAGCCAAAGAGGGGGGACAGGGGGCGGGCAGTTCTTC. This encodes CASSQRGGTGGGQFF.

V is TRBV12-5 and J is TRBJ2-3; D might be TRBD2 (5 bases). V gave up 7 bases and J gave up 0 bases, with 11 bases separating them. This CDR3 has 14 residues. The V gene's germline CDR1 is LGHNT and CDR2 FRNRAP. The CDR3 region has the DNA TGTGCTAGTGCATTTAGCGACAGCACAGATACGCAGTATTTT. The encoded protein is CASAFSDSTDTQYF.

This chain uses TRBV30 with TRBJ2-2, with 7 bases fitting TRBD1. V lost 2 bases to trimming and J lost 6 bases; unmatched junction nucleotides: 3. CDR1 and CDR2 (germline): GTSNPN, SVGIG (reference sequence). The CDR3 loop spans 13 amino acids. The CDR3 nucleotides are TGTGCCTGGAGTACAGGGGCAGCCGGGGAGCTGTTTTTT. It specifies CAWSTGAAGELFF.

This chain links TRBV27 with TRBJ1-5; TRBD1 might be the D (6 bases). CDR1 is MNHEY, CDR2 SMNVEV, per germline (reference sequence). This CDR3 spans 15 amino acids. V was cut by 5 bases and J by 5 bases, with 16 bases left in between. CDR3 DNA sequence: TGTGCCAGCAGTCCGATACAGGGTCCCCATCAGCCCCAGCATTTT. Its protein product is CASSPIQGPHQPQHF.

V is TRBV11-2 and J is TRBJ2-7, with 8 bases aligning to TRBD2. The CDR3 totals 15 residues. Germline trimming cut 4 bases from V and 2 bases from J; bases unmatched to any gene: 7. Germline loops: CDR1 SGHAT, CDR2 FQNNGV. Here the CDR3 reads CASSSWTSSTYEQYF. In nucleotides, the CDR3 is TGTGCCAGCAGCTCCTGGACTAGCTCAACCTACGAGCAGTACTTC.

A few counts support this clone. The chain employs TRBV7-3 and TRBJ2-3; 8 nucleotides agree with TRBD2. Germline V gene lookup returns CDR1 SGHTA and CDR2 FQGTGA. The V segment lost 2 bases and the J segment 3 bases; nucleotides outside the gene matches: 4. The CDR3 extends over 15 amino acids. CDR3 residues: CASSLSAGVTDTQYF. CDR3 nucleotides: TGTGCCAGCAGCTTATCAGCGGGGGTAACAGATACGCAGTATTTT.

V is TRBV6-1 and J is TRBJ2-7; 8 nucleotides align to TRBD1. The germline V gene encodes CDR1 MNHNS and CDR2 SASEGT. The CDR3 consists of 15 residues. Losses at the gene ends were 0 bases for V and 2 bases for J; bases not matched to a gene: 3. The CDR3 reads CASSEATGGPYEQYF. DNA of the CDR3: TGTGCCAGCAGTGAAGCCACAGGGGGGCCCTACGAGCAGTACTTC.

The chain links TRBV5-4 to TRBJ2-5, with 12 bases fitting TRBD2. Germline CDR1 reads SGHNT; CDR2 reads YYREEE (reference sequence). The V and J ends lost 3 bases and 4 bases, in that order; junction bases with no gene match: 7. The CDR3 runs 16 residues. CDR3 nucleotides: TGTGCCAGCAGCTCCCGACTAGCGGGAGATAGAGAGACCCAGTACTTC. It specifies CASSSRLAGDRETQYF.

CDR3 amino acids: CASSLGTNYGYTF. The CDR3 DNA is TGTGCCAGTAGTCTCGGTACCAACTATGGCTACACCTTC. The rearrangement joins TRBV19 to TRBJ1-2; D gene ambiguous. The length of the CDR3 is 13 residues. V was trimmed by 5 bases and J by 2 bases, leaving 9 bases between them. Germline V lookup: CDR1 LNHDA, CDR2 SQIVND (reference sequence).

V is TRBV6-2 or TRBV6-3 and J is TRBJ2-7; 11 bases align to TRBD2. Per germline, CDR1 MNHEY and CDR2 SVGEGT. J lost 1 base, V lost 3 bases, and 8 bases had no gene match. The CDR3 extends over 17 amino acids. The CDR3, as DNA: TGTGCCAGCAGTTATAGCGGGAGGGCCAGTCTATCCTACGAGCAGTACTTC. Translation gives CASSYSGRASLSYEQYF.